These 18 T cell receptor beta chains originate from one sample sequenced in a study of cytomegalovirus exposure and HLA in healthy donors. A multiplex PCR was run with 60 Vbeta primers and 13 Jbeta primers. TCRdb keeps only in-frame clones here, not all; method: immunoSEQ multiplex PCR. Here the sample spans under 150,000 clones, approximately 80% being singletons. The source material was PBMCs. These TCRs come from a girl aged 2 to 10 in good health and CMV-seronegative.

The CDR3 spells CSIRGRGAGETQYF. The CDR3 DNA follows: TGCAGCATACGAGGCCGGGGGGCGGGGGAGACCCAGTACTTC. The chain employs TRBV29-1 and TRBJ2-5, with D possibly being TRBD2 (7 bases). The germline CDR1 and CDR2 sequences are SQVTM and ANQGSEA. The ends were cut back, 8 bases at V and 5 bases at J, with 21 bases in the middle. This CDR3 contains 14 residues.

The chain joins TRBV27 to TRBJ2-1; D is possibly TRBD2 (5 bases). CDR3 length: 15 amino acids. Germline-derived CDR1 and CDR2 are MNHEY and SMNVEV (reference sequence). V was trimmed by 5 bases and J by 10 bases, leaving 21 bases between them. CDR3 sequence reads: CASSPGIGMVIEQFF. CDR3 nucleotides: TGTGCCAGCAGTCCCGGAATCGGGATGGTGATAGAGCAGTTCTTC.

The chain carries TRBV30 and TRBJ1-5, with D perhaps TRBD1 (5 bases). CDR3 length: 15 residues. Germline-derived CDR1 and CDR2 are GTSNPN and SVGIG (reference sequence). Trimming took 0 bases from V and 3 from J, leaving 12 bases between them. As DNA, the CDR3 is TGTGCCTGGAGTGTAGTGGGGGGGACCAATCAGCCCCAGCATTTT. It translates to CAWSVVGGTNQPQHF. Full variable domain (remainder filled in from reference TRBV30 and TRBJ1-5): SQTIHQWPATLVQPVGSPLSLECTVEGTSNPNLYWYRQAAGRGLQLLFYSVGIGQISSEVPQNLSASRPQDRQFILSSKKLLLSDSGFYLCAWSVVGGTNQPQHFGDGTRLSIL.

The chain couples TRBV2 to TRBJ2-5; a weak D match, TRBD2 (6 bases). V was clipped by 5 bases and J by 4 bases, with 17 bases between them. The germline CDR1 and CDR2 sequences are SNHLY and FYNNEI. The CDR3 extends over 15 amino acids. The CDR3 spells CASSSGNPEGETQYF. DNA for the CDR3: TGTGCCAGCAGTTCCGGGAACCCGGAGGGAGAGACCCAGTACTTC. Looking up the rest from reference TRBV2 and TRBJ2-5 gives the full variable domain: EPEVTQTPSHQVTQMGQEVILRCVPISNHLYFYWYRQILGQKVEFLVSFYNNEISEKSEIFDDQFSVERPDGSNFTLKIRSTKLEDSAMYFCASSSGNPEGETQYFGPGTRLLVL.

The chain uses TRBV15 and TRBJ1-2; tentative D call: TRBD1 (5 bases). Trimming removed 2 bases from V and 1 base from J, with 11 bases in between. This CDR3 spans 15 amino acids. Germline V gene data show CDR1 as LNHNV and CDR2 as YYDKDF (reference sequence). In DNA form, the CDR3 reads TGTGCCACCAGCAGATCACAGGCTTTTAACTATGGCTACACCTTC. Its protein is CATSRSQAFNYGYTF. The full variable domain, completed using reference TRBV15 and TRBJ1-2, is DAMVIQNPRYQVTQFGKPVTLSCSQTLNHNVMYWYQQKSSQAPKLLFHYYDKDFNNEADTPDNFQSRRPNTSFCFLDIRSPGLGDTAMYLCATSRSQAFNYGYTFGSGTRLTVV.

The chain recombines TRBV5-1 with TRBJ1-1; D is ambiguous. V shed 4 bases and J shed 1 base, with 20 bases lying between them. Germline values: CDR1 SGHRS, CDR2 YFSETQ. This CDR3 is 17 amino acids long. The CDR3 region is CASSPGNSGVWNTEAFF. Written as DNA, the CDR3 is TGCGCCAGCAGCCCGGGGAATAGCGGGGTGTGGAACACTGAAGCTTTCTTT.

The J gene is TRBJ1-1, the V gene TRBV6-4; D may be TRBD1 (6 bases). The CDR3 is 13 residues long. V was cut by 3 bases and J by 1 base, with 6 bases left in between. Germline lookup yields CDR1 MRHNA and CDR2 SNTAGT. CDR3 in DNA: TGTGCCAGCAGTGAGGGGGCGAACACTGAAGCTTTCTTT. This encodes CASSEGANTEAFF.

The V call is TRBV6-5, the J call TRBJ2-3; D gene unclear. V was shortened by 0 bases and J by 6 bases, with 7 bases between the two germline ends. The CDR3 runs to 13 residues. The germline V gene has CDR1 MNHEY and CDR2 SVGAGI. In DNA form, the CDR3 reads TGTGCCAGCAGTTACTCGTCCGGGGATACGCAGTATTTT. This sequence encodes CASSYSSGDTQYF.

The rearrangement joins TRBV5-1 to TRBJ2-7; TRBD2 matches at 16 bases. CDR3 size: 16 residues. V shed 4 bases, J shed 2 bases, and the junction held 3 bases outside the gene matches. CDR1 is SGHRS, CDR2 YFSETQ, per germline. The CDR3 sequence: CASSIGTSGGAYEQYF. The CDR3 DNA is TGCGCCAGCAGCATTGGGACTAGCGGGGGGGCCTACGAGCAGTACTTC. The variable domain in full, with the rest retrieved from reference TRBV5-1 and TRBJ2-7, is KAGVTQTPRYLIKTRGQQVTLSCSPISGHRSVSWYQQTPGQGLQFLFEYFSETQRNKGNFPGRFSGRQFSNSRSEMNVSTLELGDSALYLCASSIGTSGGAYEQYFGPGTRLTVT.

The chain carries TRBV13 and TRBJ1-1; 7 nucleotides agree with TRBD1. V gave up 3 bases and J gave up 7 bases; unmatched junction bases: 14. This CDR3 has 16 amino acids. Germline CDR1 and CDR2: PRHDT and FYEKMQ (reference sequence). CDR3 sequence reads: CASSFGTEGHIGEAFF. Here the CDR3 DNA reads TGTGCCAGCAGCTTTGGGACAGAGGGGCATATCGGTGAAGCTTTCTTT.

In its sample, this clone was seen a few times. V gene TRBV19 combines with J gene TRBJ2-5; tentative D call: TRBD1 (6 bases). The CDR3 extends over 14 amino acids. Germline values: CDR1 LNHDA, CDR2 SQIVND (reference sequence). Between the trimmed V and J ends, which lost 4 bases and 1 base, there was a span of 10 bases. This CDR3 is CASSNGQSQETQYF. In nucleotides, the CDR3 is TGTGCCAGTAGTAACGGACAGTCCCAAGAGACCCAGTACTTC.

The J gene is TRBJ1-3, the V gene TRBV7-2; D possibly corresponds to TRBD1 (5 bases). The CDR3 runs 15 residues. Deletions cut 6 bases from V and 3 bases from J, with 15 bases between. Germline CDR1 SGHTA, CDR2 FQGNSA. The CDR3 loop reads CASRHPGLGGNTIYF. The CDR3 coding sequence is TGTGCCAGCAGGCACCCAGGGCTAGGTGGAAACACCATATATTTT.

The CDR3 sequence: CASSHKTGLETQYF. CDR3 DNA: TGCGCCAGCAGCCACAAGACAGGTTTGGAGACCCAGTACTTC. The V call is TRBV4-1, the J call TRBJ2-5; D might be TRBD1 (6 bases). Per the germline V gene, CDR1 is MGHRA and CDR2 is YSYEKL. V was trimmed by 3 bases and J by 5 bases, leaving 13 bases between them. There are 14 residues in the CDR3.

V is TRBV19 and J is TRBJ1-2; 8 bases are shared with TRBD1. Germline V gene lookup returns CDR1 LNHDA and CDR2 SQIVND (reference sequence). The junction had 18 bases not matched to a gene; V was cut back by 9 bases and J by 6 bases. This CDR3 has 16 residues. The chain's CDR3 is CARGPGTGFRGNGYTF. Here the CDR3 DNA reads TGTGCCAGAGGGCCCGGGACAGGTTTTCGAGGGAATGGCTACACCTTC.

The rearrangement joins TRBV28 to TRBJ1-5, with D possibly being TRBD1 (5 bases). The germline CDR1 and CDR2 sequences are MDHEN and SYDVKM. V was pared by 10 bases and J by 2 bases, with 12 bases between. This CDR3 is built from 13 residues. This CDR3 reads CATLGEGNQPQHF. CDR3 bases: TGTGCCACTCTAGGGGAGGGCAATCAGCCCCAGCATTTT.

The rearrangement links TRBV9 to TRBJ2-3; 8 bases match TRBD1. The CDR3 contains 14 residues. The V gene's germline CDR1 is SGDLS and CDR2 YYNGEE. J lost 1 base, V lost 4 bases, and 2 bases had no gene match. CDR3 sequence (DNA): TGTGCCAGCAGCTCGACAGGGGGCACAGATACGCAGTATTTT. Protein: CASSSTGGTDTQYF.

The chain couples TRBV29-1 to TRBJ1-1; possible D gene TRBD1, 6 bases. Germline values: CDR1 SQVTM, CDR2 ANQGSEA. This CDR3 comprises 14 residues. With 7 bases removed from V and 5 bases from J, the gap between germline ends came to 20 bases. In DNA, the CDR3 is TGCAGCGCACAAGGCGGCAGGGGAAATACTGAAGCTTTCTTT. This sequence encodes CSAQGGRGNTEAFF.

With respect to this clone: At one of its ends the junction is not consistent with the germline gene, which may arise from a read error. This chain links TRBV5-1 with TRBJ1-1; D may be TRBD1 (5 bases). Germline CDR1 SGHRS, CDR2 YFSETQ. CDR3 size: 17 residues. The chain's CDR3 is CASSPQARVHMNIEAFF. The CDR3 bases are TGCGCCAGCAGCCCTCAAGCCAGGGTCCACATGAACATTGAAGCTTTCTTT.